Following are 16 T cell receptor beta chains from one sample sequenced in a study of OX40 agonist ivuxolimab in advanced cancers. The library was obtained by the immunoSEQ multiplex PCR assay. The immuneACCESS repertoire file appears here via TCRdb, limited to in-frame rearrangements. These files lack a portion of the clones; in checked studies, under half of the deficit traces to unresolved V genes, and the cause of the others is not known. Recorded for this sample are about 82,000 clones; around 90% of them occurred a single time. In total, the top ten clones hold roughly 2.1% of the sample. This specimen was CD4+ or CD8+ T cells sorted from blood, taken in a trial of the OX40 agonist ivuxolimab. These receptors were obtained from an adult with an advanced solid tumor such as melanoma, head and neck, liver or kidney cancer.

This clone appeared a few times. This chain uses TRBV7-2 with TRBJ2-4, with TRBD2 matching 8 bases. V lost 3 bases to trimming and J lost 1 base; unmatched junction nucleotides: 2. The length of the CDR3 is 15 residues. The germline V gene has CDR1 SGHTA and CDR2 FQGNSA. CDR3 residues: CASSFSGTAKNIQYF. CDR3 bases: TGTGCCAGCAGCTTTAGCGGGACTGCCAAAAACATTCAGTACTTC.

V is TRBV4-3 and J is TRBJ1-4; perhaps TRBD1 as D (6 bases). In germline, CDR1 is LGHNA, CDR2 YSLEER. V lost 1 base to trimming and J lost 4 bases, with 7 bases between them. CDR3 length: 14 residues. CDR3 residues: CASSQGTVNEKLFF. DNA of the CDR3: TGCGCCAGCAGCCAAGGGACAGTTAATGAAAAACTGTTTTTT.

The V call is TRBV5-6, the J call TRBJ2-1, with TRBD2 matching over 9 bases. CDR3 length: 15 amino acids. Germline V CDR1 and CDR2: SGHDT, YYEEEE. Trimming took 4 bases from V and 9 from J; bases not matched to a gene: 11. Written as DNA, the CDR3 is TGTGCCAGCAGCCCGCGGATAGCGGGAGCAGTTGAGCAGTTCTTC. Residues: CASSPRIAGAVEQFF.

The genes are TRBV30 and TRBJ2-3; the D gene is possibly TRBD2 (6 bases). CDR3 length: 18 residues. Germline V gene data show CDR1 as GTSNPN and CDR2 as SVGIG (reference sequence). V lost 0 bases and J lost 3, with 22 bases in between. DNA of the CDR3: TGTGCCTGGAGTGTGGCGGGGCCCTGGTTGGGGCGGACAGATACGCAGTATTTT. The encoded protein is CAWSVAGPWLGRTDTQYF.

This chain joins TRBV5-1 and TRBJ2-5; 7 bases line up with TRBD2. Germline loops: CDR1 SGHRS, CDR2 YFSETQ. The CDR3 runs to 16 residues. Trimming at V came to 2 bases and at J to 5 bases, leaving 12 bases not matched to a gene. The CDR3, as DNA: TGCGCCAGCAGCTTTTCACCTATAGCGGGTTCCGAGACCCAGTACTTC. It codes for CASSFSPIAGSETQYF.

The chain joins TRBV28 to TRBJ2-5, with a possible D match to TRBD1 (5 bases). V was cut by 4 bases and J by 2 bases, with 11 bases left in between. Germline assignment: CDR1 MDHEN and CDR2 SYDVKM. CDR3 length: 14 residues. CDR3 sequence (DNA): TGTGCCAGCAGTTCAACTCGACAGCAAGAGACCCAGTACTTC. It codes for CASSSTRQQETQYF.

The chain combines TRBV28 with TRBJ2-3, with TRBD2 as a possible D gene (6 bases). Germline V CDR1 and CDR2: MDHEN, SYDVKM. The V end was cut by 8 bases, the J end by 2 bases, with 14 bases between. CDR3 length equals 14 residues. The chain's CDR3 is CASPPGVLTDTQYF. The CDR3, as DNA: TGTGCCAGCCCCCCGGGGGTACTCACAGATACGCAGTATTTT.

This clone has only one observation. This chain connects TRBV19 to TRBJ2-5; D may be TRBD2 (6 bases). Trimming stripped 1 base from V and 5 bases from J, with 14 bases between. CDR1 is LNHDA and CDR2 is SQIVND in the germline V gene (reference sequence). The CDR3 spans 15 residues. The CDR3 loop reads CASSIVQAGKETQYF. The CDR3 DNA is TGTGCCAGTAGTATAGTTCAGGCGGGGAAGGAGACCCAGTACTTC. The variable domain in full, completed from reference TRBV19 and TRBJ2-5, reads DGGITQSPKYLFRKEGQNVTLSCEQNLNHDAMYWYRQDPGQGLRLIYYSQIVNDFQKGDIAEGYSVSREKKESFPLTVTSAQKNPTAFYLCASSIVQAGKETQYFGPGTRLLVL.

This clone was seen a few times. The gene calls are TRBV19 and TRBJ1-2; 10 nucleotides line up with TRBD1. CDR1 and CDR2 (germline): LNHDA, SQIVND (reference sequence). With 3 bases clipped from V and 6 bases from J, the junction kept 4 bases outside the gene matches. This CDR3 contains 14 residues. Written as DNA, the CDR3 is TGTGCCAGTAGTATTGACAGGGGGCGAAATGGCTACACCTTC. It encodes CASSIDRGRNGYTF.

This chain joins TRBV19 and TRBJ2-5, with 9 nucleotides matching TRBD1. This CDR3 comprises 15 residues. Germline assignment: CDR1 LNHDA and CDR2 SQIVND (reference sequence). V lost 5 bases, J lost 5 bases, and 9 bases stayed unmatched. CDR3 protein: CASSQQGAQMETQYF. CDR3 nucleotides: TGTGCCAGTAGTCAACAGGGGGCGCAGATGGAGACCCAGTACTTC.

V usage is TRBV6-6 and J usage is TRBJ1-4; D possibly corresponds to TRBD1 (5 bases). Trimming took 10 bases from V and 3 from J, leaving 15 bases between them. This CDR3 contains 14 residues. Germline CDR1 and CDR2: MNHNY and SVGAGI (reference sequence). In nucleotides, the CDR3 is TGTGCCACCCACGGGGGGTTGGCTAATGAAAAACTGTTTTTT. Its protein product is CATHGGLANEKLFF.

The chain couples TRBV5-1 to TRBJ2-3; D is unresolved. There are 14 residues in the CDR3. Deletions cut 4 bases from V and 8 bases from J, with 17 bases between. From germline, CDR1 is SGHRS and CDR2 YFSETQ. In DNA, the CDR3 is TGCGCCAGCAGCATAAGGATGTCTACGGCTACGCAGTATTTT. It translates to CASSIRMSTATQYF.

J is TRBJ2-7 and V is TRBV29-1; 7 bases are a match to TRBD2. CDR1 and CDR2 from the germline V gene are SQVTM and ANQGSEA. V lost 5 bases to trimming and J lost 5 bases; unmatched junction nucleotides: 12. The CDR3 consists of 14 residues. The CDR3 region has the DNA TGCAGCGTTCGTCCGGGGACTAATATCCACGAGCAGTACTTC. Translated: CSVRPGTNIHEQYF.

V is TRBV5-4 and J is TRBJ2-5, with D perhaps TRBD1 or TRBD2 (6 bases each). Near its end, the DNA agrees better with TRBJ2-7, so the J call may be wrong. This CDR3 is 16 amino acids long. The V gene's germline CDR1 is SGHNT and CDR2 YYREEE (reference sequence). The CDR3 nucleotides are TGTGCCAGCAGCTTGGCGGGGGCCACTAGCTCCTACGAGCAGTACTTC. Translation gives CASSLAGATSSYEQYF.

CDR3 sequence (DNA): TGTGCCAGCAGTTCGTACATAACTAGACGAGGTTACGAGCAGTACTTC. Its translation is CASSSYITRRGYEQYF. The chain couples TRBV27 to TRBJ2-7; D might be TRBD2 (5 bases). CDR3 length: 16 residues. V dropped 4 bases and J dropped 4 bases, with 20 bases sitting between them. CDR1 is MNHEY and CDR2 is SMNVEV in the germline V gene (reference sequence).

The chain employs TRBV28 and TRBJ2-5, with TRBD2 matching 10 bases. The J call is uncertain, as TRBJ2-7 better fits the DNA end. The CDR3 totals 15 residues. The germline V gene has CDR1 MDHEN and CDR2 SYDVKM. CDR3: CASTPSGSWSYEQYF. As DNA, the CDR3 is TGTGCCAGCACCCCTAGCGGGAGTTGGTCCTACGAGCAGTACTTC.